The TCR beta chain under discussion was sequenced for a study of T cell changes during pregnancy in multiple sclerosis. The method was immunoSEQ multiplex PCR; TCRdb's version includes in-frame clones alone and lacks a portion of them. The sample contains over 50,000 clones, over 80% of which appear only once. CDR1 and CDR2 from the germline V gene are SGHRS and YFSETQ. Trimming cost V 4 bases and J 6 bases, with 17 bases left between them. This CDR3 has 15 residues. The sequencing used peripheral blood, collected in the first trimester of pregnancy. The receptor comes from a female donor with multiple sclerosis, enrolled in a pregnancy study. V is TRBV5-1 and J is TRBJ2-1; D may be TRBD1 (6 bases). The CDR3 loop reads CASSLTGYLVNEQFF. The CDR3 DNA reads TGCGCCAGCAGCCTTACAGGGTATCTGGTCAATGAGCAGTTCTTC.